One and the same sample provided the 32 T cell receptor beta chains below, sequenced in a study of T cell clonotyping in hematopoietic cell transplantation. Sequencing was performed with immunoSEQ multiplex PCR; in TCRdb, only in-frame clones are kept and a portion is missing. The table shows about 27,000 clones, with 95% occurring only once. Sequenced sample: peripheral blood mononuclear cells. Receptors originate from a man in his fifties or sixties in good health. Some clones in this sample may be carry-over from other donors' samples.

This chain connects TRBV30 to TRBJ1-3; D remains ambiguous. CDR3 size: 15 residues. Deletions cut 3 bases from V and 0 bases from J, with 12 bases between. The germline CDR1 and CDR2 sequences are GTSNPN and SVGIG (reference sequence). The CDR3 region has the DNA TGTGCCTGGAGAAGGGAAGCGGCCTCTGGAAACACCATATATTTT. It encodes CAWRREAASGNTIYF.

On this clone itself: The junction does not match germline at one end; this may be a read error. CDR3 region: CASSPTVSDEQYF. In DNA form, the CDR3 reads TGTGCCAGCAGCCCGACAGTCTCCGACGAGCAGTACTTC. This chain joins TRBV7-6 and TRBJ2-7, with D possibly TRBD1 on 5 matching bases. The CDR3 length is 13 residues. Germline CDR1 reads SGHVS; CDR2 reads FNYEAQ.

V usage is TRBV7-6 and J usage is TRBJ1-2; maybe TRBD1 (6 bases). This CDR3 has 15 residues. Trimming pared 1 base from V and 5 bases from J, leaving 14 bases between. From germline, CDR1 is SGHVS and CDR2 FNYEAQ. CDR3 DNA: TGTGCCAGCAGCTTAGAATCTGGGGGCTTTTATGGCTACACCTTC. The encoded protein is CASSLESGGFYGYTF.

The CDR3 region has the DNA TGTGCCAGCGCATACGACAGGGCGAGGGCGAACACTGAAGCTTTCTTT. It codes for CASAYDRARANTEAFF. The V gene is TRBV2, the J gene TRBJ1-1, with 7 nucleotides matching TRBD1. CDR1 and CDR2 from the germline V gene are SNHLY and FYNNEI. After removal of 8 bases from V and 1 base from J, the junction contained 13 bases not matched to a gene. CDR3 length equals 16 residues. The variable domain in full, with the rest retrieved from reference TRBV2 and TRBJ1-1, is EPEVTQTPSHQVTQMGQEVILRCVPISNHLYFYWYRQILGQKVEFLVSFYNNEISEKSEIFDDQFSVERPDGSNFTLKIRSTKLEDSAMYFCASAYDRARANTEAFFGQGTRLTVV.

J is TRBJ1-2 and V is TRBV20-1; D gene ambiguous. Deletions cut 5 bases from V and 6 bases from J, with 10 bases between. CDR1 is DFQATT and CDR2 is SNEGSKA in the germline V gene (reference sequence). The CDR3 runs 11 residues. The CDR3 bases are TGCAGTGCTCCCCCGGGTAATGGCTACACCTTC. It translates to CSAPPGNGYTF.

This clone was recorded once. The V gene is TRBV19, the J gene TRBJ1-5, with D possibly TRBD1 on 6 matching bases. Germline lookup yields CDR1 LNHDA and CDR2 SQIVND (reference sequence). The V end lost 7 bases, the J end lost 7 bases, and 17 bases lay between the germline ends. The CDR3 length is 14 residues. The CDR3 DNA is TGTGCCAGTAATCGGGGGCAGGGGAGGCAGCCCCAGCATTTT. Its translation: CASNRGQGRQPQHF.

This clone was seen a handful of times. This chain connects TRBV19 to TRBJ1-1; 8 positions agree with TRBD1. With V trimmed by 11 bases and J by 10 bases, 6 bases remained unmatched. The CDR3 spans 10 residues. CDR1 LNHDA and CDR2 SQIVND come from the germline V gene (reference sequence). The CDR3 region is CAGAGQGAFF. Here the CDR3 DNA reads TGTGCCGGGGCCGGACAGGGAGCTTTCTTT.

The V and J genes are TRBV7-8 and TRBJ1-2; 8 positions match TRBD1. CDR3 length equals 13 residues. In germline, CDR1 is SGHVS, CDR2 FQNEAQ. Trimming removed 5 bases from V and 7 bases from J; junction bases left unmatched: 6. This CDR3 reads CASSPGGAVGYTF. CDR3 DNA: TGTGCCAGCAGCCCAGGGGGCGCGGTTGGCTACACCTTC.

CDR3 coding DNA: TGTGCCAGCATCACTAGCGGGGGGTACAATGAGCAGTTCTTC. This encodes CASITSGGYNEQFF. This chain connects TRBV28 to TRBJ2-1, with TRBD2 matching over 12 bases. The CDR3 has 14 amino acids. The V gene end was trimmed by 7 bases and the J gene end by 4 bases; junction bases not matched to a gene: 2. Germline V gene sequence: CDR1 MDHEN, CDR2 SYDVKM.

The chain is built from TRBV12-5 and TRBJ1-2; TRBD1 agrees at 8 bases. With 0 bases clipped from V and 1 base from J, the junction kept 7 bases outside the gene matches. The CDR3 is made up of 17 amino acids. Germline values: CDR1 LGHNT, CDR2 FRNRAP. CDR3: CASGLVTGEGSNYGYTF. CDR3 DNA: TGTGCTAGTGGTTTGGTGACAGGGGAGGGGAGTAACTATGGCTACACCTTC.

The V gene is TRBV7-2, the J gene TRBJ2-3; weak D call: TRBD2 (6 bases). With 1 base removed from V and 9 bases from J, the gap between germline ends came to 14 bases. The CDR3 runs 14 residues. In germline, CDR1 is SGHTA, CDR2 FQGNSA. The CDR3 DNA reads TGTGCCAGCAGCTTAGACCTACTAGCTTCCACGCAGTATTTT. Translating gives CASSLDLLASTQYF.

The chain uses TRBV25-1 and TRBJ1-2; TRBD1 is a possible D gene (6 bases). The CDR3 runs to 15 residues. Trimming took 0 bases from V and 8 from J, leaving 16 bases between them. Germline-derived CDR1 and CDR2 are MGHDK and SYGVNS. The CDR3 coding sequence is TGTGCCAGCAGTGAATACGGCTCAGGGGCGTTCGGCTACACCTTC. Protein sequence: CASSEYGSGAFGYTF.

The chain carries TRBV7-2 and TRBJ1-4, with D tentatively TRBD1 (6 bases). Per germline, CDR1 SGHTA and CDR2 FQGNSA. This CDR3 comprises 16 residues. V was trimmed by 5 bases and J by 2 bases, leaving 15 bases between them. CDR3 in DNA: TGTGCCAGCAGCGAATCAGGGGCGTTGACTAATGAAAAACTGTTTTTT. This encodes CASSESGALTNEKLFF.

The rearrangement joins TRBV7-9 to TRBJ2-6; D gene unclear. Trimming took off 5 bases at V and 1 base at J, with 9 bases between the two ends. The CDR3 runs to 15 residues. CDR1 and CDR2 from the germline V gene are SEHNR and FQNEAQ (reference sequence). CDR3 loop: CASSLTRSGANVLTF. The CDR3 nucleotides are TGTGCCAGCAGCCTAACAAGGTCTGGGGCCAACGTCCTGACTTTC.

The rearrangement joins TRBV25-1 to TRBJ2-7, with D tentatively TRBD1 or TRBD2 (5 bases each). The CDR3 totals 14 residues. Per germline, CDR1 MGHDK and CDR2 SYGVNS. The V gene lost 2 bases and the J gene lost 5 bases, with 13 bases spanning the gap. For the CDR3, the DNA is TGTGCCAGCAGTGAACCGGGACGTACGGACGAGCAGTACTTC. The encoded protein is CASSEPGRTDEQYF.

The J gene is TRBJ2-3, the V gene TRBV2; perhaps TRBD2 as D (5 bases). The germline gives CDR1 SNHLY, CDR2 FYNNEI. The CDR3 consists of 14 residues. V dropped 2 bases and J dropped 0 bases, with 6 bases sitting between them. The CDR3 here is CASSERTSTDTQYF. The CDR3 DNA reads TGTGCCAGCAGTGAACGGACTAGCACAGATACGCAGTATTTT.

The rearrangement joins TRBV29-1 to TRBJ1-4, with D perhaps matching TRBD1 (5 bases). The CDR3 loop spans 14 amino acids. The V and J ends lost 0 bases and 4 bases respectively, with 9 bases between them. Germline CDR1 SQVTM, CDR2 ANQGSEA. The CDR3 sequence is CSVEDRGGNEKLFF. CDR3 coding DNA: TGCAGCGTTGAAGATAGGGGCGGTAATGAAAAACTGTTTTTT.

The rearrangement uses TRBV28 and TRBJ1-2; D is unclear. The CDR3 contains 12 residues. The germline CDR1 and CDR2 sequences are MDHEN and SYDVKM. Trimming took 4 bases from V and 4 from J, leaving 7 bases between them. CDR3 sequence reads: CASSSHPYGYTF. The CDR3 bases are TGTGCCAGCAGTTCGCACCCCTATGGCTACACCTTC.

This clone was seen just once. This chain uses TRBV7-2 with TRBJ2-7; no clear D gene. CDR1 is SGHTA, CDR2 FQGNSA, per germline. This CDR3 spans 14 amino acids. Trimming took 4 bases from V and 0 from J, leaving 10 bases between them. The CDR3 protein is CASSSSTGSYEQYF. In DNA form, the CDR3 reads TGTGCCAGCAGCTCTTCGACGGGCTCCTACGAGCAGTACTTC.

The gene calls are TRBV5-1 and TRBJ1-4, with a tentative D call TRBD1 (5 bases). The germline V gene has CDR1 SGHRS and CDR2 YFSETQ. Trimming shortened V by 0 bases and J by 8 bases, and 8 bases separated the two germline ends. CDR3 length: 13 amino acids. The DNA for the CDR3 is TGCGCCAGCAGCTTGGCCAGGGAGGAAAAACTGTTTTTT. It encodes CASSLAREEKLFF.

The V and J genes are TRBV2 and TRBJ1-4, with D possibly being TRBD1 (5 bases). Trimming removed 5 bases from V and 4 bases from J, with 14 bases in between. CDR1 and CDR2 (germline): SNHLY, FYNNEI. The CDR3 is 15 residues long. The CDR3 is CASSREGQGNEKLFF. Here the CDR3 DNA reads TGTGCCAGCAGTCGGGAGGGGCAGGGTAATGAAAAACTGTTTTTT.

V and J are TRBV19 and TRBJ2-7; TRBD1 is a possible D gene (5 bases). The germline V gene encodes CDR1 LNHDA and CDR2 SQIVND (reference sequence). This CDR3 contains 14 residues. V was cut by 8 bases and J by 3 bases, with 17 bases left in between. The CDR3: CASGDHGRDYEQYF. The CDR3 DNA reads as TGTGCCAGTGGAGACCATGGCAGGGACTACGAGCAGTACTTC.

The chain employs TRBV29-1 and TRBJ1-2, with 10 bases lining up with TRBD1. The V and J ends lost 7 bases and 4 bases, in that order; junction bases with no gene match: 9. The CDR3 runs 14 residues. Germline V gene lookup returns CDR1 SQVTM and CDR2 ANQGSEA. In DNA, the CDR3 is TGCAGCGCTGTATCCGGGACAGGGGTCTATGGCTACACCTTC. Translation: CSAVSGTGVYGYTF.

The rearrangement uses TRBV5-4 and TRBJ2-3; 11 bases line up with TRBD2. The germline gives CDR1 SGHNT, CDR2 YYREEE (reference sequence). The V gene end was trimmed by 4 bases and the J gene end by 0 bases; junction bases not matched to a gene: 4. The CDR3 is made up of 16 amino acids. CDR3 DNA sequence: TGTGCCAGCAGCCTAGCGGGGGGCCTAAGCACAGATACGCAGTATTTT. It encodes CASSLAGGLSTDTQYF. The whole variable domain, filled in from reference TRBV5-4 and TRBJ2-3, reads ETGVTQSPTHLIKTRGQQVTLRCSSQSGHNTVSWYQQALGQGPQFIFQYYREEENGRGNFPPRFSGLQFPNYSSELNVNALELDDSALYLCASSLAGGLSTDTQYFGPGTRLTVL.

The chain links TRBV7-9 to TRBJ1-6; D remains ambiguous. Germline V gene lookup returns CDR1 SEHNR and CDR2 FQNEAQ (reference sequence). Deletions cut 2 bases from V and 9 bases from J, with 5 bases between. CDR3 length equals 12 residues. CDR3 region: CASSLLASPLHF. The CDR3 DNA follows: TGTGCCAGCAGCTTATTGGCTTCACCCCTCCACTTT.

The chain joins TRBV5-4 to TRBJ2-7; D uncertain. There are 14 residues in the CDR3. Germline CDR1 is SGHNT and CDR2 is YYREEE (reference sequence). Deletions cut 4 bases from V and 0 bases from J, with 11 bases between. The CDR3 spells CASSKIAVSYEQYF. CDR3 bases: TGTGCCAGCAGCAAGATTGCAGTCTCCTACGAGCAGTACTTC.

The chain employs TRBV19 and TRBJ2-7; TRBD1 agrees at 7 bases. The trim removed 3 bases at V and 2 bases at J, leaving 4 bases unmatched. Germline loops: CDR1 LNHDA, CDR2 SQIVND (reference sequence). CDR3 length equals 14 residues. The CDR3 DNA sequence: TGTGCCAGTAGTATCGGGACAGAGGCCTACGAGCAGTACTTC. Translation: CASSIGTEAYEQYF.

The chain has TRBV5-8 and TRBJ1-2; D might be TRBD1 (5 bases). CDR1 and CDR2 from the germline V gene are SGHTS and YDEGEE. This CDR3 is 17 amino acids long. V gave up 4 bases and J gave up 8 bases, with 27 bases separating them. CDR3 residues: CASSTAGDVSLDWGYTF. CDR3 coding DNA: TGTGCCAGCAGCACGGCTGGGGACGTATCTCTAGATTGGGGCTACACCTTC.

The CDR3 sequence: CASSSDVGSAPLHF. The CDR3 bases are TGCGCCAGCAGCTCGGACGTTGGCTCCGCACCCCTCCACTTT. V and J are TRBV5-1 and TRBJ1-6; D call uncertain. The V gene's germline CDR1 is SGHRS and CDR2 YFSETQ. The V and J ends lost 3 bases and 11 bases respectively, with 15 bases between them. The CDR3 length is 14 residues.

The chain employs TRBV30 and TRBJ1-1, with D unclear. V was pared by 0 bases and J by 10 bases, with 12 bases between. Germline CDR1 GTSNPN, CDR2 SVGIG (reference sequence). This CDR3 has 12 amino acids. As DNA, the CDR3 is TGTGCCTGGAGTGTACTGATAAGAGGAGCTTTCTTT. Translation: CAWSVLIRGAFF.

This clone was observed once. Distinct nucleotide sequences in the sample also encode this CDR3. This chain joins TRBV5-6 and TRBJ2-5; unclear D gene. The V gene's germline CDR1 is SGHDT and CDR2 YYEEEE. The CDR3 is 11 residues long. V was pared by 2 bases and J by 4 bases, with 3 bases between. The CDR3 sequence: CASSLRETQYF. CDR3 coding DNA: TGTGCCAGCAGCTTACGAGAGACCCAGTACTTC.

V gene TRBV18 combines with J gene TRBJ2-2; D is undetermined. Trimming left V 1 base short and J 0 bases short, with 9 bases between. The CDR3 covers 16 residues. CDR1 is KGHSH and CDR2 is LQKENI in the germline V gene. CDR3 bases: TGTGCCAGCTCACCACGCGCCCATACGAACACCGGGGAGCTGTTTTTT. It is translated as CASSPRAHTNTGELFF.